The clone carrying this TCR beta chain was detected a few times. As yet, its antigen is unknown. The repertoire was sequenced with immunoSEQ multiplex PCR; TCRdb's copy has only in-frame clones and lacks some. The sample consists of 30,000 or so clones, around nine tenths of them appearing once. The source of the sample is a study of OX40 agonist ivuxolimab in advanced cancers. Study details: Of the patients, three showed partial responses, one with hepatocellular carcinoma and two with cutaneous melanoma. Study observations and caveats: Not determined was the antigen specificity of the expanded peripheral T cells.

The CDR3 sequence is 15 residues long. Trimming shortened V by 0 bases and J by 3 bases, and 11 bases separated the two germline ends. Germline CDR1 GTSNPN, CDR2 SVGIG (reference sequence). V gene TRBV30 combines with J gene TRBJ2-2; unclear D gene. Sequences were derived from CD4+ or CD8+ T cells sorted from blood, sampled in a trial of the OX40 agonist ivuxolimab. This receptor was identified in an adult with an advanced solid tumor such as melanoma, head and neck, liver or kidney cancer. CDR3 bases: TGTGCCTGGAGTGTCCGAGCCCGGGACACCGGGGAGCTGTTTTTT. It codes for CAWSVRARDTGELFF.